This T cell receptor (beta chain) was retrieved from a study of blood T cell repertoires in COVID-19. As processed by the authors: Cell counts per sample came from amplifying reference gene primers. The method was immunoSEQ multiplex PCR; TCRdb's version includes in-frame clones alone and lacks a portion of them. From that table come the V and J calls and clone size; the DNA was used to work out D and trimming. There are more than 110,000 clones in the sample; 86% occur only once, and about 4.5% lies in the top ten. The cohort comprised adults aged about 18 to 100 years residing in 20 to 25 US areas. CDR1 and CDR2 from the germline V gene are SGDLS and YYNGEE. The CDR3 has 15 residues. Trimming stripped 0 bases from V and 2 bases from J, with 10 bases between.

This clonotype originated in a man over 45 who had recovered from COVID-19. The V gene is TRBV9, the J gene TRBJ2-3; no definite D call. The sample was PBMCs or T cells enriched from blood (not recorded which). CDR3: CASSVAPSSTDTQYF. The CDR3 DNA follows: TGTGCCAGCAGCGTAGCCCCCAGTTCCACAGATACGCAGTATTTT.